The 21 T cell receptor beta chains listed next were all sequenced from one sample in a study of vaccination and CD4 T cells after COVID-19. Regarding treatment: roughly ten-day PBMC culture with coronavirus spike peptide pools or control peptides (ViraFEST assay). Sequence data for DNA of cultured CD4+ T cells were generated by the Oncomine TCR Beta short-read assay. TCRdb analysed the PCR reads with MiXCR anew, one entry per CDR3 protein. The profile shows some 21,000 distinct CDR3 sequences, 50% to 70% of them singletons. Antigens for these TCRs are unknown. The material sequenced was CD4+ T cells from blood, cultured in vitro, taken after SARS-CoV-2 vaccination. These receptors were obtained from a human donor who received a COVID-19 vaccine.

This rearrangement joins TRBV10-3 to TRBJ1-1; D might be TRBD1 (6 bases). CDR1 is ENHRY, CDR2 SYGVKD, per germline. V shed 7 bases and J shed 1 base, with 10 bases lying between them. The length of the CDR3 is 13 residues. The CDR3 DNA follows: TGTGCCATCACCTTGACAGGGAACACTGAAGCTTTCTTT. Protein: CAITLTGNTEAFF.

The rearrangement uses TRBV30 and TRBJ2-2; no definite D call. Germline V gene data show CDR1 as GTSNPN and CDR2 as SVGIG (reference sequence). V was cut by 4 bases and J by 3 bases, with 12 bases left in between. CDR3 length equals 14 residues. In DNA, the CDR3 is TGTGCCTGGAACCCCATTATAGACACCGGGGAGCTGTTTTTT. Translated: CAWNPIIDTGELFF. Looking up the rest from reference TRBV30 and TRBJ2-2 gives the full variable domain: SQTIHQWPATLVQPVGSPLSLECTVEGTSNPNLYWYRQAAGRGLQLLFYSVGIGQISSEVPQNLSASRPQDRQFILSSKKLLLSDSGFYLCAWNPIIDTGELFFGEGSRLTVL.

This clonotype has a handful of counts. The rearrangement joins TRBV20-1 to TRBJ2-7; 10 bases match TRBD1. This CDR3 is 13 amino acids long. The germline CDR1 and CDR2 sequences are DFQATT and SNEGSKA (reference sequence). V lost 3 bases to trimming and J lost 7 bases; unmatched junction nucleotides: 6. CDR3 in amino acids: CSARGTGVEEQYF. CDR3 in DNA: TGCAGTGCTAGGGGGACAGGGGTGGAAGAGCAGTACTTC.

The V and J genes are TRBV24-1 and TRBJ2-1; 7 nucleotides align to TRBD1. Per germline, CDR1 KGHDR and CDR2 SFDVKD. The CDR3 totals 14 residues. V lost 7 bases, J lost 0 bases, and 2 bases stayed unmatched. CDR3 nucleotides: TGTGCCACCAGAGGACAGGCCTCCTACAATGAGCAGTTCTTC. This gives the protein CATRGQASYNEQFF.

This clonotype was counted only a few times. The chain links TRBV5-1 to TRBJ1-6; the match to TRBD1 covers 7 bases. The CDR3 has 15 amino acids. The trim removed 3 bases at V and 4 bases at J, leaving 4 bases unmatched. The germline CDR1 and CDR2 sequences are SGHRS and YFSETQ. CDR3 region: CASSYSGQYNSPLHF. Written as DNA, the CDR3 is TGCGCCAGCAGCTACTCGGGACAGTATAATTCACCCCTCCACTTT.

This chain joins TRBV6-1 and TRBJ2-3; the match to TRBD2 covers 13 bases. CDR1 MNHNS and CDR2 SASEGT come from the germline V gene. J was trimmed by 6 bases and V by 2 bases; bases with no gene match: 11. This CDR3 spans 18 amino acids. The CDR3 reads CASSEILAGGPSPDTQYF. CDR3 in DNA: TGTGCCAGCAGTGAAATACTAGCGGGGGGGCCCTCCCCGGATACGCAGTATTTT.

This sequence joins TRBV5-1 and TRBJ1-1, with a weak D call TRBD1 (6 bases). This CDR3 has 15 amino acids. Germline loops: CDR1 SGHRS, CDR2 YFSETQ. V was clipped by 4 bases and J by 5 bases, with 18 bases between them. In DNA form, the CDR3 reads TGCGCCAGCAGCCGGGGGGGCCGGGGTTGGACTGAAGCTTTCTTT. Translating gives CASSRGGRGWTEAFF. The variable domain in full, with the rest retrieved from reference TRBV5-1 and TRBJ1-1, is KAGVTQTPRYLIKTRGQQVTLSCSPISGHRSVSWYQQTPGQGLQFLFEYFSETQRNKGNFPGRFSGRQFSNSRSEMNVSTLELGDSALYLCASSRGGRGWTEAFFGQGTRLTVV.

This clonotype was counted between two and nine times. V usage is TRBV11-3 and J usage is TRBJ2-5; 10 bases agree with TRBD1. The germline V gene has CDR1 SGHNT and CDR2 YENEEA. CDR3 size: 13 residues. J lost 5 bases, V lost 4 bases, and 1 base had no gene match. The CDR3 coding sequence is TGTGCCAGCAGCTCGGACAGGGGGGAGACCCAGTACTTC. It codes for CASSSDRGETQYF.

The rearrangement joins TRBV10-3 to TRBJ2-7; 10 positions agree with TRBD1. Per the germline V gene, CDR1 is ENHRY and CDR2 is SYGVKD. With 1 base clipped from V and 3 bases from J, the junction kept 3 bases outside the gene matches. The CDR3 extends over 15 amino acids. CDR3 sequence: CAISEYGTGDYEQYF. DNA of the CDR3: TGTGCCATCAGTGAGTACGGGACAGGGGACTACGAGCAGTACTTC.

The V call is TRBV6-5, the J call TRBJ1-5, with D perhaps TRBD1 (5 bases). This CDR3 region has 17 residues. V lost 2 bases and J lost 1, with 15 bases in between. Germline V gives CDR1 MNHEY, CDR2 SVGAGI. CDR3 coding DNA: TGTGCCAGCAGTTACGGGGGGTCGATACTAAGCAATCAGCCCCAGCATTTT. Protein: CASSYGGSILSNQPQHF.

The CDR3 sequence is CASSPDSNSPLHF. The CDR3 coding sequence is TGTGCCAGCAGCCCGGACAGTAATTCACCCCTCCACTTT. V gene TRBV14 combines with J gene TRBJ1-6, with D possibly TRBD1 on 6 matching bases. CDR3 length: 13 residues. V gave up 4 bases and J gave up 6 bases, with 7 bases separating them. CDR1 is SGHDN and CDR2 is FVKESK in the germline V gene.

J is TRBJ1-5 and V is TRBV2, with 8 nucleotides matching TRBD1. The germline gives CDR1 SNHLY, CDR2 FYNNEI. After removal of 8 bases from V and 4 bases from J, the junction contained 10 bases not matched to a gene. The CDR3 totals 15 residues. Here the CDR3 reads CASQQGGMKNQPQHF. CDR3 sequence (DNA): TGTGCCAGCCAACAGGGGGGAATGAAGAATCAGCCCCAGCATTTT.

The CDR3 DNA reads TGTGCCACCAGTGATATCCGACTAGCGGGGGCTAGCACAGATACGCAGTATTTT. It yields the protein CATSDIRLAGASTDTQYF. The gene calls are TRBV24-1 and TRBJ2-3; TRBD2 aligns across 12 bases. Germline values: CDR1 KGHDR, CDR2 SFDVKD. Trimming at V came to 3 bases and at J to 0 bases, leaving 6 bases not matched to a gene. The CDR3 is 18 amino acids.

This chain links TRBV20-1 with TRBJ2-3; 9 positions match TRBD2. J was trimmed by 2 bases and V by 5 bases; bases with no gene match: 2. Germline V gene data show CDR1 as DFQATT and CDR2 as SNEGSKA (reference sequence). This CDR3 spans 13 amino acids. The CDR3 region is CSASSGVTDTQYF. The CDR3 coding sequence is TGCAGTGCTTCTAGCGGGGTCACAGATACGCAGTATTTT.

The chain is built from TRBV7-8 and TRBJ2-3, with TRBD2 matching over 10 bases. The CDR3 is made up of 16 amino acids. V dropped 1 base and J dropped 4; count of bases not matched to a gene: 5. Per germline, CDR1 SGHVS and CDR2 FQNEAQ. The CDR3 is CASSLVTSGAADTQYF. Here the CDR3 DNA reads TGTGCCAGCAGCTTAGTAACTAGCGGGGCGGCAGATACGCAGTATTTT.

V is TRBV20-1 and J is TRBJ1-1, with D uncertain. CDR3 length equals 11 residues. V was cut by 5 bases and J by 5 bases, with 9 bases left in between. Per the germline V gene, CDR1 is DFQATT and CDR2 is SNEGSKA (reference sequence). The CDR3 protein is CSAAYGTEAFF. The CDR3 DNA reads as TGCAGTGCTGCATACGGGACTGAAGCTTTCTTT.

This chain connects TRBV7-3 to TRBJ2-5, with D unclear. The V and J ends lost 1 base and 5 bases respectively, with 8 bases between them. The CDR3 spans 13 residues. Germline V lookup: CDR1 SGHTA, CDR2 FQGTGA. CDR3 in amino acids: CASSLNVQETQYF. The CDR3 DNA sequence: TGTGCCAGCAGCTTAAACGTGCAGGAGACCCAGTACTTC.

This chain connects TRBV5-1 to TRBJ1-1; tentative D call: TRBD1 (5 bases). The V and J ends lost 2 bases and 1 base respectively, with 9 bases between them. CDR1 and CDR2 (germline): SGHRS, YFSETQ. This CDR3 contains 14 residues. The DNA of the CDR3 is TGCGCCAGCAGCTTTGTGGGGGGGAACACTGAAGCTTTCTTT. It codes for CASSFVGGNTEAFF. Drawing the rest from reference TRBV5-1 and TRBJ1-1, the complete variable domain is KAGVTQTPRYLIKTRGQQVTLSCSPISGHRSVSWYQQTPGQGLQFLFEYFSETQRNKGNFPGRFSGRQFSNSRSEMNVSTLELGDSALYLCASSFVGGNTEAFFGQGTRLTVV.

In this sample, this clonotype turned up a few times. The chain couples TRBV19 to TRBJ1-6; D is unclear. Germline CDR1 is LNHDA and CDR2 is SQIVND (reference sequence). The CDR3 extends over 17 amino acids. The V gene lost 6 bases and the J gene lost 7 bases, with 22 bases spanning the gap. Here the CDR3 DNA reads TGTGCCAGTAGCCGCAACCCCCCGGGTGGTGGGAATTCACCCCTCCACTTT. This gives the protein CASSRNPPGGGNSPLHF.

This chain uses TRBV5-1 with TRBJ1-2, with 10 bases matching TRBD1. CDR1 and CDR2 from the germline V gene are SGHRS and YFSETQ. This CDR3 contains 14 residues. The trim removed 4 bases at V and 7 bases at J, leaving 7 bases unmatched. This CDR3 is CASSPGTGVAGYTF. For the CDR3, the DNA is TGCGCCAGCAGCCCCGGGACAGGGGTGGCTGGCTACACCTTC.

This clonotype showed up just a few times. The V gene is TRBV7-2, the J gene TRBJ2-1; no clear D. There are 16 residues in the CDR3. V gave up 4 bases and J gave up 0 bases, with 13 bases separating them. Germline V gene lookup returns CDR1 SGHTA and CDR2 FQGNSA. The CDR3 reads CASSWSSGNSYNEQFF. The CDR3, as DNA: TGTGCCAGCAGCTGGAGTTCAGGTAACTCCTACAATGAGCAGTTCTTC.